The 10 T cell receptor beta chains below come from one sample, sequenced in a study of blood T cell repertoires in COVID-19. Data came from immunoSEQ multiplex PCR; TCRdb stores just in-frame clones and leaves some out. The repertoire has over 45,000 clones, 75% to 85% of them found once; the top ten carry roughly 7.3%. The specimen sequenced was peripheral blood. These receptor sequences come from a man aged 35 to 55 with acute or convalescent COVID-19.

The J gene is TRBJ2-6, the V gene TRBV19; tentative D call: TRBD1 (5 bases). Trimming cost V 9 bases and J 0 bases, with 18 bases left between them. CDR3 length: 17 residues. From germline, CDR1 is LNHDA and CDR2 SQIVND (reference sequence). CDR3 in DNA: TGTGCCAGCCGACCGGACACCCGAATCTCTGGGGCCAACGTCCTGACTTTC. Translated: CASRPDTRISGANVLTF.

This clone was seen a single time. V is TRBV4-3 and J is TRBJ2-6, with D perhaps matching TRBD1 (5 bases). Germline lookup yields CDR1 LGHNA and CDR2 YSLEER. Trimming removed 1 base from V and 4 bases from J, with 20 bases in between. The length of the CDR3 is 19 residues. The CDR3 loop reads CASSQGQGVLSRGANVLTF. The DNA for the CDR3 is TGCGCCAGCAGCCAAGGGCAAGGGGTTCTTTCGAGAGGGGCCAACGTCCTGACTTTC.

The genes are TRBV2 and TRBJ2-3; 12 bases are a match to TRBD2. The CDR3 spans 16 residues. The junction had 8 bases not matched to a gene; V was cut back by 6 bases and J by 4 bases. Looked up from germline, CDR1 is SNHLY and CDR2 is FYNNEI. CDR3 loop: CASRVLLAGGADTQYF. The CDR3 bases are TGTGCCAGCAGGGTCCTACTAGCGGGGGGAGCAGATACGCAGTATTTT.

The CDR3 DNA reads as TGTGCCAGCGATAAACAGCAACTTCGGAAGACTGAAGCTTTCTTT. Residues: CASDKQQLRKTEAFF. This chain links TRBV6-6 with TRBJ1-1; unclear D gene. CDR3 size: 15 residues. From germline, CDR1 is MNHNY and CDR2 SVGAGI (reference sequence). V dropped 8 bases and J dropped 5 bases, with 21 bases sitting between them.

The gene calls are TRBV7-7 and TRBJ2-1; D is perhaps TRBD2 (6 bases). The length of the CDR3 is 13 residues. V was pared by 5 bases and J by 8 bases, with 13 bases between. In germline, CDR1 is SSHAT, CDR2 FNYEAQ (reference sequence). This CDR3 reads CASSHLASDEQFF. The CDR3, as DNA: TGTGCCAGCAGCCACCTCGCTAGCGATGAGCAGTTCTTC.

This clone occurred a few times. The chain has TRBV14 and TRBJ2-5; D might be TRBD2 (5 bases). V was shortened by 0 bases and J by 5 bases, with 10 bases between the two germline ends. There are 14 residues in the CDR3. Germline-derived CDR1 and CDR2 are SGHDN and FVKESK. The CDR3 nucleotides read TGTGCCAGCAGCCAAGAGGTCCGAGGGGAGACCCAGTACTTC. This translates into CASSQEVRGETQYF.

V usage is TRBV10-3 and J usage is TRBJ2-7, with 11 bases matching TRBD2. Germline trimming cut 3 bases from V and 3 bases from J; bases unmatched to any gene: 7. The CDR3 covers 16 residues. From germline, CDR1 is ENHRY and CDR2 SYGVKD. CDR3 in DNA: TGTGCCATCAGTGAACTTAGCGGGGGGGCTAGCTACGAGCAGTACTTC. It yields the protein CAISELSGGASYEQYF.

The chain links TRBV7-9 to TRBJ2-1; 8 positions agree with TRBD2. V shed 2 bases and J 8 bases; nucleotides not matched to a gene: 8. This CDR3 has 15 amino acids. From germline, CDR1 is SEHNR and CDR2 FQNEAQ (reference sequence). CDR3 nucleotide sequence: TGTGCCAGCAGCTTAAGGATTAGCGGGGAAGATGAGCAGTTCTTC. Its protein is CASSLRISGEDEQFF.

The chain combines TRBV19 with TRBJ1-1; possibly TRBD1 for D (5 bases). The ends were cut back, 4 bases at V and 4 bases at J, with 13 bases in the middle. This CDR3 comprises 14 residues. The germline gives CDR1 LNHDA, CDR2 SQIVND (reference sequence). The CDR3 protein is CASSKGRVGTEAFF. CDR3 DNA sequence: TGTGCCAGTAGTAAGGGCAGGGTCGGCACTGAAGCTTTCTTT.

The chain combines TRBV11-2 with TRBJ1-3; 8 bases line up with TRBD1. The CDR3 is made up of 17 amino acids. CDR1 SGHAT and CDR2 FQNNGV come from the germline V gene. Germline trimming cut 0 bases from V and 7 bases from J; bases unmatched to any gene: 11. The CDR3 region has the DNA TGTGCCAGCAGCTTAGATCCAGGACAGGGCGGCTGGAACACCATATATTTT. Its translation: CASSLDPGQGGWNTIYF.